One sample yielded the 20 T cell receptor beta chains listed below, sequenced in a study of T cells in Graves' hyperthyroidism and ophthalmopathy. TCR beta CDR3 regions were amplified from RNA. The TCR CDR3 first-round RT-PCR relied on the HTBI primer set. TCRdb reprocessed the multiplex PCR reads with MiXCR, giving one entry per CDR3 protein. This sample has about 400,000 distinct CDR3 sequences, with roughly 15% found just once. Sequenced input: blood. The receptors were sampled from a woman aged 25 to 39 with Graves' ophthalmopathy.

Many counts were recorded for this clonotype. The rearrangement uses TRBV7-2 and TRBJ2-1, with D perhaps TRBD1 or TRBD2 (5 bases each). Trimming took 1 base from V and 0 from J, leaving 10 bases between them. The CDR3 loop spans 16 amino acids. Germline V gives CDR1 SGHTA, CDR2 FQGNSA. The CDR3 sequence: CASSLVGGDSYNEQFF. CDR3 in DNA: TGTGCCAGCAGCTTAGTTGGGGGTGACTCCTACAATGAGCAGTTCTTC.

The chain uses TRBV7-9 and TRBJ1-4, with 7 bases aligning to TRBD1. This CDR3 spans 14 amino acids. The germline V gene has CDR1 SEHNR and CDR2 FQNEAQ (reference sequence). Trimming cost V 3 bases and J 4 bases; bases outside gene matches: 2. CDR3 sequence (DNA): TGTGCCAGCAGCTTGGCAGGGGGTAATGAAAAACTGTTTTTT. It specifies CASSLAGGNEKLFF.

This clonotype was seen ten or more times. CDR3 region: CASSLSGNKNTEAFF. The CDR3 coding sequence is TGTGCCAGCAGTTTATCGGGTAACAAGAACACTGAAGCTTTCTTT. This sequence joins TRBV28 and TRBJ1-1, with D hard to call. Germline CDR1 and CDR2: MDHEN and SYDVKM. The germline V and J ends were trimmed by 1 base and 1 base, with 10 bases remaining between them. This CDR3 is built from 15 residues.

This rearrangement joins TRBV7-9 to TRBJ1-6, with D uncertain. The V and J ends lost 1 base and 9 bases respectively, with 4 bases between them. This CDR3 comprises 12 residues. Germline V gene lookup returns CDR1 SEHNR and CDR2 FQNEAQ (reference sequence). As DNA, the CDR3 is TGTGCCAGCAGCTTAGATCTTTCACCCCTCCACTTT. Protein sequence: CASSLDLSPLHF. Using reference TRBV7-9 and TRBJ1-6 for the parts outside the CDR3, the full variable domain is DTGVSQNPRHKITKRGQNVTFRCDPISEHNRLYWYRQTLGQGPEFLTYFQNEAQLEKSRLLSDRFSAERPKGSFSTLEIQRTEQGDSAMYLCASSLDLSPLHFGNGTRLTVT.

This clonotype was counted at least ten times. This rearrangement joins TRBV24-1 to TRBJ2-3, with D unclear. Germline V CDR1 and CDR2: KGHDR, SFDVKD. The CDR3 spans 15 residues. V was clipped by 3 bases and J by 2 bases, with 11 bases between them. The CDR3 nucleotides are TGTGCCACCAGTGATCCCCAGCTTAACACAGATACGCAGTATTTT. Protein product: CATSDPQLNTDTQYF.

This clonotype was seen repeatedly, ten times or more. The chain carries TRBV12-3 or TRBV12-4 and TRBJ1-1; D remains unclear. The CDR3 consists of 14 residues. Trimming removed 5 bases from V and 5 bases from J, with 15 bases in between. The CDR3 region is CASSLRAEGTEAFF. CDR3 bases: TGTGCCAGCAGTCTCCGGGCGGAAGGGACTGAAGCTTTCTTT.

This clonotype was recorded many times. V gene TRBV5-1 combines with J gene TRBJ2-3, with 10 positions matching TRBD2. J gave up 1 base and V 3 bases, and 2 bases lay outside the gene matches. This CDR3 is built from 15 residues. Germline V gene data show CDR1 as SGHRS and CDR2 as YFSETQ. CDR3 region: CASSSLAGGTDTQYF. In DNA, the CDR3 is TGCGCCAGCAGCTCCCTAGCGGGGGGCACAGATACGCAGTATTTT.

This clonotype was counted ten times or more. The chain recombines TRBV28 with TRBJ2-1; perhaps TRBD2 as D (7 bases). The germline gives CDR1 MDHEN, CDR2 SYDVKM. The CDR3 runs to 16 residues. The V end was cut by 5 bases, the J end by 0 bases, with 14 bases between. DNA of the CDR3: TGTGCCAGCAGTCCCGGGGCGGGGGCCTCCTACAATGAGCAGTTCTTC. Translated: CASSPGAGASYNEQFF.

The chain joins TRBV20-1 to TRBJ2-5; 10 bases are shared with TRBD1. Germline CDR1 DFQATT, CDR2 SNEGSKA (reference sequence). With 6 bases clipped from V and 0 bases from J, the junction kept 16 bases outside the gene matches. This CDR3 has 18 amino acids. CDR3 sequence: CSAENGPGTGADQETQYF. The CDR3 DNA follows: TGCAGTGCCGAAAACGGCCCCGGGACAGGGGCCGACCAAGAGACCCAGTACTTC.

This clonotype was seen ten or more times. J is TRBJ2-3 and V is TRBV15, with D possibly TRBD1 on 6 matching bases. V was clipped by 0 bases and J by 4 bases, with 11 bases between them. Germline V gives CDR1 LNHNV, CDR2 YYDKDF (reference sequence). This CDR3 has 15 residues. CDR3: CATSRDKGVPDTQYF. The CDR3 bases are TGTGCCACCAGCAGAGATAAGGGGGTCCCAGATACGCAGTATTTT.

At least ten counts were recorded for this clonotype. The genes are TRBV20-1 and TRBJ2-2; D gene uncertain. The CDR3 runs to 15 residues. Trimming cost V 0 bases and J 7 bases, with 15 bases left between them. Germline lookup yields CDR1 DFQATT and CDR2 SNEGSKA (reference sequence). The CDR3 reads CSARDVGLGSGELFF. As DNA, the CDR3 is TGCAGTGCTAGAGATGTAGGGCTAGGTAGCGGGGAGCTGTTTTTT.

This clonotype has a count of ten or more. The chain joins TRBV2 to TRBJ1-2; 8 bases agree with TRBD1. CDR1 is SNHLY and CDR2 is FYNNEI in the germline V gene. V was pared by 6 bases and J by 6 bases, with 6 bases of the junction left unmatched. The CDR3 is 13 amino acids. The CDR3 loop is CASSDRGIDGYTF. CDR3 in DNA: TGTGCCAGCAGCGACAGGGGTATTGATGGCTACACCTTC.

Notes on this clonotype: A much larger clone lies a single base off, so this may be a read error. The chain recombines TRBV5-5 with TRBJ2-7, with D perhaps TRBD2 (6 bases). Germline V gives CDR1 SGHKS, CDR2 YYEKEE (reference sequence). CDR3 length: 14 residues. The DNA of the CDR3 is TGTACCAGCAGCCCCGGGACTCTTGGCCACGAGCAGTACTTC. Amino acids: CTSSPGTLGHEQYF. Combining the CDR3 with reference TRBV5-5 and TRBJ2-7 gives the whole variable domain DAGVTQSPTHLIKTRGQQVTLRCSPISGHKSVSWYQQVLGQGPQFIFQYYEKEERGRGNFPDRFSARQFPNYSSELNVNALLLGDSALYLCTSSPGTLGHEQYFGPGTRLTVT.

The CDR3: CASSFTGAISGYTF. The DNA for the CDR3 is TGTGCCAGCAGCTTTACCGGGGCCATCTCTGGCTACACCTTC. The chain uses TRBV7-9 and TRBJ1-2, with D possibly being TRBD1 (5 bases). The CDR3 sequence is 14 residues long. V lost 3 bases to trimming and J lost 7 bases, with 15 bases between them. Germline V gene lookup returns CDR1 SEHNR and CDR2 FQNEAQ (reference sequence). The full variable domain, in which reference TRBV7-9 and TRBJ1-2 provide the parts outside the CDR3, is DTGVSQNPRHKITKRGQNVTFRCDPISEHNRLYWYRQTLGQGPEFLTYFQNEAQLEKSRLLSDRFSAERPKGSFSTLEIQRTEQGDSAMYLCASSFTGAISGYTFGSGTRLTVV.

The chain has TRBV6-2 or TRBV6-3 and TRBJ2-5; D possibly uses TRBD1 or TRBD2 (5 bases each). V was cut by 0 bases and J by 4 bases, with 15 bases left in between. The CDR3 contains 16 residues. Germline CDR1 reads MNHEY; CDR2 reads SVGEGT. CDR3: CASSYSALGAGETQYF. The DNA of the CDR3 is TGTGCCAGCAGTTACTCGGCCCTCGGGGCCGGAGAGACCCAGTACTTC.

The chain employs TRBV6-5 and TRBJ2-5; no definite D call. The CDR3 length is 13 residues. Germline V lookup: CDR1 MNHEY, CDR2 SVGAGI. The V and J ends lost 6 bases and 1 base respectively, with 9 bases between them. The CDR3 DNA reads TGTGCCAGCAGGTTACGCCTCCAAGAGACCCAGTACTTC. This sequence encodes CASRLRLQETQYF.

The V and J genes are TRBV4-2 and TRBJ2-7, with 9 bases identical to TRBD1. Germline V gene lookup returns CDR1 LGHNA and CDR2 YNFKEQ. The CDR3 runs 17 residues. J lost 7 bases, V lost 4 bases, and 17 bases had no gene match. CDR3 DNA sequence: TGTGCCAGCAGCCCGGACCTGATGACAGGGGGGGCACGGGAGCAGTACTTC. It yields the protein CASSPDLMTGGAREQYF.

The sample holds many counts of this clonotype. DNA for the CDR3: TGTGCCAGCAGCCGACTAGCGGGGGGCTCCAAAGATACGCAGTATTTT. Protein product: CASSRLAGGSKDTQYF. The chain uses TRBV11-1 and TRBJ2-3; 13 bases map to TRBD2. Looked up from germline, CDR1 is SGHAT and CDR2 is FQDESV (reference sequence). J was trimmed by 5 bases and V by 5 bases; bases with no gene match: 7. The length of the CDR3 is 16 residues.

This clonotype was observed at least ten times. The chain uses TRBV7-2 and TRBJ2-3, with 8 bases lining up with TRBD1. V shed 4 bases, J shed 2 bases, and the junction held 8 bases outside the gene matches. The CDR3 covers 16 residues. Germline V gene sequence: CDR1 SGHTA, CDR2 FQGNSA. The CDR3 DNA reads TGTGCCAGCAGCTCCCAAGGGACAGGAATCACAGATACGCAGTATTTT. It encodes CASSSQGTGITDTQYF. The whole variable domain, filled in from reference TRBV7-2 and TRBJ2-3, reads GAGVSQSPSNKVTEKGKDVELRCDPISGHTALYWYRQSLGQGLEFLIYFQGNSAPDKSGLPSDRFSAERTGGSVSTLTIQRTQQEDSAVYLCASSSQGTGITDTQYFGPGTRLTVL.

The chain combines TRBV6-1 with TRBJ2-1; tentatively, D is TRBD1 (5 bases). This CDR3 is built from 14 residues. From germline, CDR1 is MNHNS and CDR2 SASEGT. With 3 bases removed from V and 4 bases from J, the gap between germline ends came to 10 bases. In DNA form, the CDR3 reads TGTGCCAGCAGTGACGGTAACAGGTACAATGAGCAGTTCTTC. As protein: CASSDGNRYNEQFF.